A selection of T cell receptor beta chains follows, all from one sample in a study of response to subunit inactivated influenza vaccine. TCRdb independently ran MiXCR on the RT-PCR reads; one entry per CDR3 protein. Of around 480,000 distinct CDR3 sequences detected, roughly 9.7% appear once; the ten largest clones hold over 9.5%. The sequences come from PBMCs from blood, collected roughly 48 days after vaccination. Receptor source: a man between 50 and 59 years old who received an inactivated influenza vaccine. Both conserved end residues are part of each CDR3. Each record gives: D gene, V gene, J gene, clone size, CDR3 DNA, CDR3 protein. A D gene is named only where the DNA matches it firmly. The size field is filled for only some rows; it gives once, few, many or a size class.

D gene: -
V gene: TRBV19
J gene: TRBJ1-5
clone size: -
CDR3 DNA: TGTGCCAGTAGTCCCGGACGGGTTAGCAATCAGCCCCAGCATTTT
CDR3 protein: CASSPGRVSNQPQHF

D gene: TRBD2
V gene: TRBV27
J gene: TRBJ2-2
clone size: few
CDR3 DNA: TGTGCCAGCAAGACTAGCGGGACGAACACCGGGGAGCTGTTTTTT
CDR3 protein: CASKTSGTNTGELFF

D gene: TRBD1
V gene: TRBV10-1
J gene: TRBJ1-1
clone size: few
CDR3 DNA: TGCGCCAGCAGTGAGGGAGGGGGCCACGAAGCTTTCTTT
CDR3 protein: CASSEGGGHEAFF

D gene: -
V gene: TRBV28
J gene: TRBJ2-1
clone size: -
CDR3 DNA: TGTGCCAGCAGTTTTCCGCCCCGGGGATACAATGAGCAGTTCTTC
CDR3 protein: CASSFPPRGYNEQFF

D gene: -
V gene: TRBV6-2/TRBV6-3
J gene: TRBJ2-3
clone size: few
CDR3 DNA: TGTGCCAGCAGCGATGCCTGGTCAGATACGCAGTATTTT
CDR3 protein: CASSDAWSDTQYF

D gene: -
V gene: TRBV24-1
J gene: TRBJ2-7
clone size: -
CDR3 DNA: TGTGCCACCAGTGATTACTACGAGCAGTACTTC
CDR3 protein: CATSDYYEQYF

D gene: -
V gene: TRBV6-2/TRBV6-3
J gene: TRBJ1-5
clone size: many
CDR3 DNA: TGTGCCAGCAGCCGGGACACTAGCAATCAGCCCCAGCATTTT
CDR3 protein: CASSRDTSNQPQHF

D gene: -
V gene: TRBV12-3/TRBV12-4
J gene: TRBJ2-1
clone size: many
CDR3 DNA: TGTGCCAGCAGTTTAGGGGGGTTTGAGCAGTTCTTC
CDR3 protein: CASSLGGFEQFF

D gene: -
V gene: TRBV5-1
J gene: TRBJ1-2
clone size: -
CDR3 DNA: TGCGCCAGCAGCGTGGACAGCTATGGCTACACCTTC
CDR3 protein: CASSVDSYGYTF

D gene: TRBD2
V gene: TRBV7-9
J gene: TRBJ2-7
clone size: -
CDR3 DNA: TGTGCCAGCAGCCGCGGGAGCCAGATCGAGCAGTACTTC
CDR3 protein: CASSRGSQIEQYF

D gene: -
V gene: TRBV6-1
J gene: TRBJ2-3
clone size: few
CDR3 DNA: TGTGCCAGCAGTCCCAGGACACCCAGGACGCAGTATTTT
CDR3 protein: CASSPRTPRTQYF

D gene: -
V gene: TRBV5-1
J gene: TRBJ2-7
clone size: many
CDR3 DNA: TGCGCCAGCAGACTAGACACGAACTCCTACGAGCAGTACTTC
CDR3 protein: CASRLDTNSYEQYF

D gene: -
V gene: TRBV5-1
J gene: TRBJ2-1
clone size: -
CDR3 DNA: TGCGCCAGCAGCCCGGGGCCGTCGGAGTACAATGAGCAGTTCTTC
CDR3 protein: CASSPGPSEYNEQFF

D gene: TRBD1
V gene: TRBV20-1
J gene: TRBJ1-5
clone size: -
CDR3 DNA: TGCAGTGCGGAGAATGGGCAGGGGGCTCAGCCCCAGCATTTT
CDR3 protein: CSAENGQGAQPQHF

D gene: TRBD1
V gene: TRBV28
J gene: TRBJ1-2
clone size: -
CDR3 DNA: TGTGCCAGCACCCCGACAGGGGCCTGGTATGGCTACACCTTC
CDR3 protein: CASTPTGAWYGYTF

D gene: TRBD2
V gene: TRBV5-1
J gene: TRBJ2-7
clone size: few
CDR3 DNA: TGCGCCAGCAGCTTGGGAGCGGGAGAAGGCGAGCAGTACTTC
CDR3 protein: CASSLGAGEGEQYF

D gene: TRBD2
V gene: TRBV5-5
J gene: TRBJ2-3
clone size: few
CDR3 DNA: TGTGCCAGCAGCTTCGAAGGACTAGCAGAGAGCACAGATACGCAGTATTTT
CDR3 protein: CASSFEGLAESTDTQYF